This T cell receptor (beta chain) was profiled in a study of blood T cell repertoires in COVID-19. Study in general: Both acute and convalescent COVID-19 samples were obtained from the United States, Italy and Spain. The cDNA or gDNA used as material had been derived from T cells, B-cell-depleted T cells, or PBMCs.

Per the authors' pipeline: Scientists estimated how many nucleated cells there were by amplifying reference gene primers. TCRdb's copy holds only in-frame clones and misses some; the assay was immunoSEQ multiplex PCR. V, J and clone size were drawn from that table, and D and trimming were deduced from the DNA. Of about 240,000 clones in the sample, roughly four fifths were seen once. Trimming shortened V by 4 bases and J by 8 bases, and 11 bases separated the two germline ends. The germline CDR1 and CDR2 sequences are MDHEN and SYDVKM. This CDR3 is 12 amino acids long. Details on this clone: The sample has other DNA sequences that encode this CDR3 too.

The gene calls are TRBV28 and TRBJ1-2, with a weak D call TRBD1 (6 bases). This TCR was recovered from an elderly woman with acute or convalescent COVID-19. The sample comprised peripheral blood. The DNA of the CDR3 is TGTGCCAGCAGTTCGACAGGTCCCGGCTACACCTTC. Translating gives CASSSTGPGYTF.